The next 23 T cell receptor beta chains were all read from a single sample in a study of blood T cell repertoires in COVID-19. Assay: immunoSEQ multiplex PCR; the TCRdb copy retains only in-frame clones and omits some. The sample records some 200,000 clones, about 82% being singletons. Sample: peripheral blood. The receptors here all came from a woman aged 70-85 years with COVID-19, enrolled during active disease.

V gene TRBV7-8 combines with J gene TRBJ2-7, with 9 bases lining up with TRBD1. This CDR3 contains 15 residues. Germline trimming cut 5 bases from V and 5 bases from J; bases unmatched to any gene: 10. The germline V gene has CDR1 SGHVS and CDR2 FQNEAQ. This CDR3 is CASSTREGQGHEQYF. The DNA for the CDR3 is TGTGCCAGCAGCACAAGGGAGGGACAGGGCCACGAGCAGTACTTC.

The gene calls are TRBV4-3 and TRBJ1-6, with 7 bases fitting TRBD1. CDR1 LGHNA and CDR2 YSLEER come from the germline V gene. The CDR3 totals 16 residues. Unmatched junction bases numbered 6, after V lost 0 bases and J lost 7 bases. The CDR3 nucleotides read TGCGCCAGCAGCCAAGAGGGGCACAGGGGAAATTCACCCCTCCACTTT. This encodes CASSQEGHRGNSPLHF.

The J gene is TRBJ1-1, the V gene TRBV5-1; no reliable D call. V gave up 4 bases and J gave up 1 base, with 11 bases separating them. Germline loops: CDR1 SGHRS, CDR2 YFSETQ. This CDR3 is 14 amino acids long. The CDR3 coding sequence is TGCGCCAGCAGCCCCTTCCGGGAGAACACTGAAGCTTTCTTT. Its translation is CASSPFRENTEAFF.

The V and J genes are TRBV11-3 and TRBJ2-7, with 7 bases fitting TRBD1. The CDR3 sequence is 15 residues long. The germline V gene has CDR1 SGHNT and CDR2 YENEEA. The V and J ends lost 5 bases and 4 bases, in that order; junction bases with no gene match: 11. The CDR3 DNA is TGTGCCAGCAGCGCCGGGGTTGACAGGGCTTACGAGCAGTACTTC. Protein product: CASSAGVDRAYEQYF.

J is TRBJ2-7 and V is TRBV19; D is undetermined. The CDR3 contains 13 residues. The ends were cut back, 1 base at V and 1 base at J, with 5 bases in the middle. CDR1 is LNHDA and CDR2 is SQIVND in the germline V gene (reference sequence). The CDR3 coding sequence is TGTGCCAGTAGTATAGGCAGGTCCTACGAGCAGTACTTC. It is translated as CASSIGRSYEQYF.

CDR3 DNA sequence: TGTGCCAGCAGTGCGGGTTTTAGCACAGATACGCAGTATTTT. Translated: CASSAGFSTDTQYF. The V gene is TRBV6-4, the J gene TRBJ2-3; D is ambiguous. The CDR3 runs 14 residues. Trimming stripped 4 bases from V and 0 bases from J, with 8 bases between. Germline V gene data show CDR1 as MRHNA and CDR2 as SNTAGT.

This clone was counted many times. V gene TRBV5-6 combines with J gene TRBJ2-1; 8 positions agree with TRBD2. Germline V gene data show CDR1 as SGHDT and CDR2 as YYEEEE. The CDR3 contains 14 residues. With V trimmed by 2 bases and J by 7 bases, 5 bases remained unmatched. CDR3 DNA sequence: TGTGCCAGCAGCTTACTAGCGGCCCTGAATGAGCAGTTCTTC. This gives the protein CASSLLAALNEQFF.

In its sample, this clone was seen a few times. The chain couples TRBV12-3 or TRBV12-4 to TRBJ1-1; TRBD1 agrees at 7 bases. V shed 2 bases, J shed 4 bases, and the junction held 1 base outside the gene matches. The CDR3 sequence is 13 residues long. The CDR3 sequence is CASSLTGATEAFF. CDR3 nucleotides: TGTGCCAGCAGTTTAACAGGGGCCACTGAAGCTTTCTTT.

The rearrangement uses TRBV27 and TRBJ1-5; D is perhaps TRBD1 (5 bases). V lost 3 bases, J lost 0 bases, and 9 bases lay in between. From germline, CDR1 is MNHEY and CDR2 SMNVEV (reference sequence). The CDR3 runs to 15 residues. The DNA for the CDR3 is TGTGCCAGCAGTTTCGGGGGGATTAGCAATCAGCCCCAGCATTTT. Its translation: CASSFGGISNQPQHF.

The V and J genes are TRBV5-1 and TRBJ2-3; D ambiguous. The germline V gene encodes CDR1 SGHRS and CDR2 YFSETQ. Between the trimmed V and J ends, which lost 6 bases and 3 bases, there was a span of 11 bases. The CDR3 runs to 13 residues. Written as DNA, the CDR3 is TGCGCCAGCACCCAAGAGAGGACAGATACGCAGTATTTT. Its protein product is CASTQERTDTQYF.

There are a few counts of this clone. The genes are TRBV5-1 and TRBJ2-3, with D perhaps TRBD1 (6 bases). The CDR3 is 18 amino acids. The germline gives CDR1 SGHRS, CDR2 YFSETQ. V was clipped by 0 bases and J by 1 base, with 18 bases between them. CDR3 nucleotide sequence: TGCGCCAGCAGCTTGGAATTCCCAGGGGCGCGGGGCACAGATACGCAGTATTTT. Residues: CASSLEFPGARGTDTQYF.

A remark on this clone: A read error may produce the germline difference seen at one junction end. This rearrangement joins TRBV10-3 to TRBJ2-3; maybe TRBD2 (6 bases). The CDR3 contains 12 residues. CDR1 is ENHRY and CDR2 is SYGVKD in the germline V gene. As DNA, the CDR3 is TGTGCCATATCAACTAGCACCGATACGCAGTATTTT. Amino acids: CAISTSTDTQYF.

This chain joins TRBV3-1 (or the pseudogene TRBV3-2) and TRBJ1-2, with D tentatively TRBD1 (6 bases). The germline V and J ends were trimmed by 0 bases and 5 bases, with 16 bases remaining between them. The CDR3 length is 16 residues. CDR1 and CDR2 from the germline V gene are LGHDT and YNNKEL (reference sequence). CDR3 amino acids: CASSQDGQGLSYGYTF. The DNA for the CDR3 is TGTGCCAGCAGCCAAGACGGCCAGGGGTTGTCGTATGGCTACACCTTC.

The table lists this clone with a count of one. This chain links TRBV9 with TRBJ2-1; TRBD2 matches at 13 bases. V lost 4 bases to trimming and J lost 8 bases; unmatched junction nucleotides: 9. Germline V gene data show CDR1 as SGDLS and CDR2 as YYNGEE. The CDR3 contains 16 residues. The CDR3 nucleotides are TGTGCCAGCAGCCCGACCCCGGGACTAGCGGGGTATGAGCAGTTCTTC. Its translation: CASSPTPGLAGYEQFF.

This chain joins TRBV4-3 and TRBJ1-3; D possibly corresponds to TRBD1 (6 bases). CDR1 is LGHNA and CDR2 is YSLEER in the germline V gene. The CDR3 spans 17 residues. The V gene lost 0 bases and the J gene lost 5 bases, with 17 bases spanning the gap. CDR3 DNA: TGCGCCAGCAGCCAAGATCTGACAGGCCTCCCGAGAAACACCATATATTTT. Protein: CASSQDLTGLPRNTIYF.

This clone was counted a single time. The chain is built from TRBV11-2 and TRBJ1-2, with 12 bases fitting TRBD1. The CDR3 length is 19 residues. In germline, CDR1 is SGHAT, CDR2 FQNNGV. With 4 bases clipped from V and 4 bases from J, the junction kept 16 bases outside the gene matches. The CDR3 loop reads CASSSKHRDRGLWGYGYTF. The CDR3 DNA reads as TGTGCCAGCAGCTCGAAGCACCGGGACAGGGGGCTGTGGGGCTATGGCTACACCTTC.

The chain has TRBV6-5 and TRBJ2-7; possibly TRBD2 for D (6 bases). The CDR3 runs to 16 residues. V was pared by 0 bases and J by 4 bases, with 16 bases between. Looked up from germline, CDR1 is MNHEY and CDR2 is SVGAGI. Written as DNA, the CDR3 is TGTGCCAGCAGTTACTCGACGGGCGGGAATAGGTACGAGCAGTACTTC. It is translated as CASSYSTGGNRYEQYF.

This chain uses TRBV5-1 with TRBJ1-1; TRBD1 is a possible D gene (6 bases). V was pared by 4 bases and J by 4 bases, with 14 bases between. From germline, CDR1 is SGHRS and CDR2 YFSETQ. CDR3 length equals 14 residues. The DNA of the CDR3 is TGCGCCAGCAGCCCACAGGGACGGGGCACTGAAGCTTTCTTT. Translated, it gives CASSPQGRGTEAFF.

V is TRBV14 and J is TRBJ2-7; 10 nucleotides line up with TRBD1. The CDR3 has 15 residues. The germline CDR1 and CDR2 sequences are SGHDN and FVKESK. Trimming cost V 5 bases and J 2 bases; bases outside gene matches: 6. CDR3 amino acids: CASSNAGTGAYEQYF. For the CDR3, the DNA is TGTGCCAGCAGCAACGCCGGGACAGGGGCCTACGAGCAGTACTTC.

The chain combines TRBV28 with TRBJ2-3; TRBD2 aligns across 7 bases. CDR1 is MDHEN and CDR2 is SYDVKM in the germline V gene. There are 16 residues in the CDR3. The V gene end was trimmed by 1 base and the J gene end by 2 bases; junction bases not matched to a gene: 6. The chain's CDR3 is CASSLSSGVNTDTQYF. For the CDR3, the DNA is TGTGCCAGCAGTTTATCCAGCGGGGTTAACACAGATACGCAGTATTTT.

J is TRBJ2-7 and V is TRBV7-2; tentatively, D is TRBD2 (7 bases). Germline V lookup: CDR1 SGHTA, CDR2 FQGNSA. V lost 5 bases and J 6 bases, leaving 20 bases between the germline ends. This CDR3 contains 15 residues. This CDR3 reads CASSTLGGGHGEQYF. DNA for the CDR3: TGTGCCAGCAGCACCCTGGGAGGGGGTCATGGCGAGCAGTACTTC.

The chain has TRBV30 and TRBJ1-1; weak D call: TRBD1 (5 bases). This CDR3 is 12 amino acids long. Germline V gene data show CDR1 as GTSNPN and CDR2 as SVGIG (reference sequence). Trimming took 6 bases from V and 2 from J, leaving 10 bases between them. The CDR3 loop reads CACGRTNTEAFF. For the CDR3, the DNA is TGTGCCTGTGGGAGGACAAACACTGAAGCTTTCTTT.

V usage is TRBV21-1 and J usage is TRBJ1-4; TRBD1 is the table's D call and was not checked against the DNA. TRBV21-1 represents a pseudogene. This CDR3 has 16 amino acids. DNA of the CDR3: TGTGCCAGCAGCCACCTCAGGGGACAGGGGTGTGAAAAACTGTTTTTT. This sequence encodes CASSHLRGQGCEKLFF.